The TCR beta chain described here comes from a study of T cell changes during pregnancy in multiple sclerosis. Clones were read by immunoSEQ multiplex PCR, and TCRdb kept only the in-frame ones, dropping some. This sample yields fewer than 90,000 clones, of which about 90% are seen a single time; 0.86% belongs to the top ten. This clonotype was obtained from a female donor with multiple sclerosis, enrolled in a pregnancy study. Sample: peripheral blood, taken in the second trimester of pregnancy.

The chain's CDR3 is CSVSGQERARSYEQYF. The CDR3 bases are TGCAGCGTTTCAGGCCAGGAGCGGGCCCGGAGCTACGAGCAGTACTTC. The chain recombines TRBV29-1 with TRBJ2-7; weak D call: TRBD2 (6 bases). V was shortened by 5 bases and J by 3 bases, with 23 bases between the two germline ends. Germline CDR1 is SQVTM and CDR2 is ANQGSEA. The CDR3 is 16 residues long.